This TCR beta chain derives from a study of monozygotic twins with inflammatory bowel disease (dated by TCRdb to between 2018 and 2021). For the wider study: The complete study included approximately 28 monozygotic twin pairs: 19 IBD-discordant Danish pairs and nine German pairs, of which four were IBD-concordant and five were IBD-discordant. Each individual had, on average, about 151 000 unique TCRalpha sequences and 181 000 unique TCRbeta sequences available for analysis. The search for disease-associated traits relied mainly on comparing IBD patients with their genetically identical healthy co-twins within discordant pairs. Broad study findings and their caveats: Concordant and discordant twins showed no difference in repertoire similarity, possibly because of limited statistical power. Fewer clonotypes were shared with other individuals by IBD patients than by healthy twins, most markedly in patients showing signs of disease activity. Because patients were on differing immunosuppressive treatments, the repertoires may have picked up extra background noise and inter-individual variability. No single strong signal or clonotype linked to IBD turned up in the results, so the idea that one exists was not supported. The analysis was unable to tell different T cell subtypes apart. A decrease in TCRbeta repertoire diversity, as measured by inverse Simpson index, was observed in IBD patients compared with their healthy co-twins.

A remark on this clonotype: Which antigen it targets is not known.

The method behind the library was 5' RACE. Preparation of each TCR library used approximately 3,200 ng of total RNA. For each sample, cDNA was synthesized in eight separate reactions using SMARTScribe reverse transcriptase. Unique molecular identifiers containing a 6-nucleotide sample barcode were introduced through template switching during cDNA synthesis. Amplification of TCRalpha and TCRbeta cDNA involved two nested PCRs of around 16 and 10 cycles, and each PCR was followed by bead purification. Before amplification, cDNA was treated with uracil DNA-glycosylase and purified using the QIAquick PCR purification kit. The second PCR was the step at which Illumina TruSeq-compatible adapters and sample-specific barcodes were added. TapeStation and Qubit were used to check library quality and concentration, and 4.5 to 6 ng of each library was pooled. The pooled libraries were sequenced with 2 x 100 bp reads and custom sequencing primers on an Illumina HiSeq2500 single-index Rapid Run. Turning to the authors' computational methods: MiGEC version 1.2.6 was used for UMI-based consensus assembly to correct PCR and sequencing errors. MiXCR version 2.1.1 was used for V(D)J alignment, clonotype assembly and CDR3 extraction. Gene usage, clonotype sharing and MAIT/NKT TCR abundance were normalised by analysing the top 1000, 10 000 and 20 000 clonotypes per sample. Diversity was computed as the inverse Simpson index with the vegan R package after downsampling to 27 000 UMIs. Paired Mann-Whitney U tests on discordant twin pairs were used, with Benjamini-Hochberg multiple-testing correction. Through TCRdb reprocessing, the reads give one entry per CDR3 protein sequence; DNA is omitted. The V and J calls and clone size come from TCRdb's table, not from the authors' own analysis. Per the sample table, the count is around 450,000 distinct CDR3 sequences. Jointly, the top ten make up around 2.4% of the sample.

The germline V gene yields MGHRA for CDR1 and YSYEKL for CDR2. The CDR3 runs 16 residues from the cysteine to the phenylalanine. No DNA was logged. A roughly 2.5 ml peripheral blood sample was drawn into PAXgene tubes per donor and stored at -80°C. Total RNA was isolated from whole blood with the PAXgene blood miRNA kit on an automated QIAcube, without T cell sorting. Deep TCRalpha and TCRbeta repertoire profiling with unique molecular barcoding was performed on peripheral blood of monozygotic twin pairs concordant or discordant for inflammatory bowel disease. Smoking habits were recorded for all twin pairs, and each individual was classified as a current, former or never smoker.

The rearranged segments are TRBV4-1 and TRBJ2-7; TCRdb's D gene call, TRBD2, goes unchecked for lack of DNA. The sample comprised blood. The receptor's source is a human donor with ulcerative colitis or Crohn's disease, or a healthy co-twin of an affected twin (not recorded which). CDR3 sequence: CASSQGGPSQGYEQYF.